The next 15 T cell receptor beta chains were all read from a single sample in a study of cytomegalovirus exposure and HLA in healthy donors. Some clones are missing from TCRdb's copy, which holds only in-frame ones; the method was immunoSEQ multiplex PCR. The data contain some 110,000 clones, roughly 83% of them singletons. The specimen was PBMCs. Source of these receptors: a man aged 18 to 30 in good health and CMV-seronegative.

The V and J genes are TRBV28 and TRBJ1-1, with a tentative D call TRBD1 (5 bases). V was trimmed by 7 bases and J by 3 bases, leaving 18 bases between them. CDR3 length: 15 residues. Germline CDR1 and CDR2: MDHEN and SYDVKM. The CDR3 DNA reads TGTGCCAGCATCTCTTCGGGCCAAGGGGACACTGAAGCTTTCTTT. This translates into CASISSGQGDTEAFF.

The rearrangement links TRBV30 to TRBJ2-7; 13 nucleotides agree with TRBD2. The CDR3 is made up of 13 amino acids. V lost 7 bases to trimming and J lost 4 bases; unmatched junction nucleotides: 4. Germline lookup yields CDR1 GTSNPN and CDR2 SVGIG (reference sequence). DNA for the CDR3: TGTGCCTCCACTAGCGGGGGGGTATACGAGCAGTACTTC. It codes for CASTSGGVYEQYF.

The chain links TRBV7-9 to TRBJ2-1, with a weak D call TRBD1 (5 bases). The CDR3 runs to 13 residues. The V gene's germline CDR1 is SEHNR and CDR2 FQNEAQ (reference sequence). V was shortened by 3 bases and J by 5 bases, with 8 bases between the two germline ends. The CDR3 spells CASSFQGDNEQFF. In DNA, the CDR3 is TGTGCCAGCAGCTTTCAAGGGGACAATGAGCAGTTCTTC.

J is TRBJ1-1 and V is TRBV9; 7 nucleotides agree with TRBD1. This CDR3 contains 16 residues. Unmatched junction bases numbered 9, after V lost 0 bases and J lost 4 bases. Germline CDR1 reads SGDLS; CDR2 reads YYNGEE. The CDR3 DNA sequence: TGTGCCAGCAGCGTAGATAACAGGGGCATCAGCACTGAAGCTTTCTTT. It translates to CASSVDNRGISTEAFF.

The genes are TRBV7-2 and TRBJ2-7; TRBD1 matches 8 bases. The CDR3 spans 17 residues. The germline V gene encodes CDR1 SGHTA and CDR2 FQGNSA. V gave up 5 bases and J gave up 0 bases; unmatched junction bases: 12. The CDR3 nucleotides are TGTGCCAGCAGCCCAGGGTCAACAGGGGGACGCTCCTACGAGCAGTACTTC. Residues: CASSPGSTGGRSYEQYF. Complete variable domain (other parts from reference TRBV7-2 and TRBJ2-7): GAGVSQSPSNKVTEKGKDVELRCDPISGHTALYWYRQSLGQGLEFLIYFQGNSAPDKSGLPSDRFSAERTGGSVSTLTIQRTQQEDSAVYLCASSPGSTGGRSYEQYFGPGTRLTVT.

The chain joins TRBV7-2 to TRBJ2-1, with 9 bases aligning to TRBD2. V trimming: 2 bases; J trimming: 2 bases; junction bases outside the gene matches: 1. Germline CDR1 is SGHTA and CDR2 is FQGNSA. CDR3 size: 15 residues. This CDR3 reads CASSLLAGTYNEQFF. The CDR3 bases are TGTGCCAGCAGCTTACTAGCGGGGACCTACAATGAGCAGTTCTTC.

J is TRBJ1-1 and V is TRBV25-1; no firm D call. The V gene lost 5 bases and the J gene lost 0 bases, with 13 bases spanning the gap. Germline CDR1 and CDR2: MGHDK and SYGVNS. The CDR3 has 15 residues. CDR3 in DNA: TGTGCCAGCAGTCAGTCAGGCGCCCTGAACACTGAAGCTTTCTTT. Amino acids: CASSQSGALNTEAFF.

This clone was seen just once. The chain recombines TRBV12-5 with TRBJ2-1; 7 nucleotides match TRBD2. The CDR3 runs to 16 residues. Germline loops: CDR1 LGHNT, CDR2 FRNRAP. The V gene end was trimmed by 1 base and the J gene end by 7 bases; junction bases not matched to a gene: 10. The CDR3 region has the DNA TGTGCTAGTGGTTTGGGAGGAGCGGGGACCCGAAATGAGCAGTTCTTC. The encoded protein is CASGLGGAGTRNEQFF.

J is TRBJ2-7 and V is TRBV4-1; 9 bases fit TRBD1. Trimming cost V 5 bases and J 2 bases; bases outside gene matches: 7. CDR1 is MGHRA and CDR2 is YSYEKL in the germline V gene. The CDR3 runs to 15 residues. In nucleotides, the CDR3 is TGCGCCAGCAGCTCCGCCGGGACAGGGACCTACGAGCAGTACTTC. Protein: CASSSAGTGTYEQYF.

The rearrangement links TRBV14 to TRBJ1-1, with unresolved D. The V gene's germline CDR1 is SGHDN and CDR2 FVKESK. The CDR3 sequence is 15 residues long. Trimming pared 1 base from V and 1 base from J, leaving 10 bases between. CDR3 region: CASSQGAGRNTEAFF. In DNA, the CDR3 is TGTGCCAGCAGCCAAGGGGCGGGGAGGAACACTGAAGCTTTCTTT.

The rearrangement links TRBV30 to TRBJ1-5; TRBD1 aligns across 12 bases. The CDR3 consists of 15 residues. The germline CDR1 and CDR2 sequences are GTSNPN and SVGIG (reference sequence). V was clipped by 3 bases and J by 3 bases; unmatched bases: 3. CDR3: CAWRGTGGNNQPQHF. In DNA, the CDR3 is TGTGCCTGGAGGGGGACAGGGGGCAACAATCAGCCCCAGCATTTT. Supplemented by reference TRBV30 and TRBJ1-5, the full variable domain reads SQTIHQWPATLVQPVGSPLSLECTVEGTSNPNLYWYRQAAGRGLQLLFYSVGIGQISSEVPQNLSASRPQDRQFILSSKKLLLSDSGFYLCAWRGTGGNNQPQHFGDGTRLSIL.

The chain links TRBV7-9 to TRBJ1-1; D is ambiguous. The V gene lost 1 base and the J gene lost 7 bases, with 7 bases spanning the gap. The CDR3 consists of 12 residues. Germline assignment: CDR1 SEHNR and CDR2 FQNEAQ (reference sequence). The CDR3 loop is CASSLGDFEAFF. CDR3 sequence (DNA): TGTGCCAGCAGCTTAGGAGATTTTGAAGCTTTCTTT. Full variable domain (missing parts from reference TRBV7-9 and TRBJ1-1): DTGVSQNPRHKITKRGQNVTFRCDPISEHNRLYWYRQTLGQGPEFLTYFQNEAQLEKSRLLSDRFSAERPKGSFSTLEIQRTEQGDSAMYLCASSLGDFEAFFGQGTRLTVV.

The chain links TRBV6-5 to TRBJ1-3; 9 nucleotides agree with TRBD1. V was clipped by 2 bases and J by 9 bases; unmatched bases: 11. Germline V gene sequence: CDR1 MNHEY, CDR2 SVGAGI. CDR3 length: 16 amino acids. CDR3 bases: TGTGCCAGCAGTTACACCGGGACAGGGATGGGGGGCACCATATATTTT. Residues: CASSYTGTGMGGTIYF.

This chain links TRBV7-8 with TRBJ2-1; 14 positions match TRBD2. This CDR3 is built from 17 residues. Trimming took 10 bases from V and 5 from J; bases not matched to a gene: 13. CDR1 and CDR2 from the germline V gene are SGHVS and FQNEAQ. Here the CDR3 DNA reads TGTGCCACACAGGGAAGGACTAGCGGGAGGTGGGACAATGAGCAGTTCTTC. Translating it yields CATQGRTSGRWDNEQFF.

The chain employs TRBV6-4 and TRBJ2-3, with D maybe TRBD2 (6 bases). CDR1 MRHNA and CDR2 SNTAGT come from the germline V gene. This CDR3 spans 15 amino acids. The germline V and J ends were trimmed by 3 bases and 0 bases, with 10 bases remaining between them. The CDR3 region is CASSEEGGSTDTQYF. CDR3 in DNA: TGTGCCAGCAGTGAAGAAGGAGGGAGCACAGATACGCAGTATTTT.